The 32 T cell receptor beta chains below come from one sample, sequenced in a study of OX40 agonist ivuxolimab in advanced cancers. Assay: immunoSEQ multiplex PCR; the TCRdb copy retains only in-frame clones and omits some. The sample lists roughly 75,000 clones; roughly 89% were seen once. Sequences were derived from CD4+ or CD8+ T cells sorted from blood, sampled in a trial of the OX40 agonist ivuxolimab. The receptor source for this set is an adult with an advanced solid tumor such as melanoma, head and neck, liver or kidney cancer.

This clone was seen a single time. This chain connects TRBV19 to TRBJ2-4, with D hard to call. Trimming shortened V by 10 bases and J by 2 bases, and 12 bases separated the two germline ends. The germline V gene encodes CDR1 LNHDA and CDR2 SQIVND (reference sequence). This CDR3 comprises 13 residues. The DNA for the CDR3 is TGTGCCACCCTAGACCTCCCCAAAAACATTCAGTACTTC. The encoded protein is CATLDLPKNIQYF.

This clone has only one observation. This chain's CDR3 is CASSFPRATEAFF. DNA for the CDR3: TGTGCCAGCAGCTTTCCCAGGGCTACTGAAGCTTTCTTT. The rearrangement uses TRBV7-9 and TRBJ1-1, with D perhaps TRBD1 (5 bases). This CDR3 is 13 amino acids long. V was cut by 3 bases and J by 5 bases, with 10 bases left in between. Germline lookup yields CDR1 SEHNR and CDR2 FQNEAQ (reference sequence).

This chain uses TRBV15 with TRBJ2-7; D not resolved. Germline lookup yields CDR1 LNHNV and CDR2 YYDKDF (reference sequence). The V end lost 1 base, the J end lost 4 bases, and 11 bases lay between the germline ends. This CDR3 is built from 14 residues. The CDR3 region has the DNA TGTGCCACCAGCAGAGTAGGAGACTCTTACGAGCAGTACTTC. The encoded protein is CATSRVGDSYEQYF.

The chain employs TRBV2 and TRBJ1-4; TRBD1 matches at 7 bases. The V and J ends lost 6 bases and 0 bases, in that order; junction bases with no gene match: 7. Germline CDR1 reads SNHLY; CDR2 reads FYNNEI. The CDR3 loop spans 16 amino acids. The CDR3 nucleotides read TGTGCCAGCAGCTGGGACAGCGCTGCAACTAATGAAAAACTGTTTTTT. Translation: CASSWDSAATNEKLFF.

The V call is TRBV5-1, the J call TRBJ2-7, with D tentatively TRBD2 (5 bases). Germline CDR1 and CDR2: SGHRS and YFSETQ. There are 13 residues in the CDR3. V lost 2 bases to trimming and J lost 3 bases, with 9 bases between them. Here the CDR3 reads CASSFTEGYEQYF. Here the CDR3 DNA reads TGCGCCAGCAGCTTCACAGAGGGCTACGAGCAGTACTTC.

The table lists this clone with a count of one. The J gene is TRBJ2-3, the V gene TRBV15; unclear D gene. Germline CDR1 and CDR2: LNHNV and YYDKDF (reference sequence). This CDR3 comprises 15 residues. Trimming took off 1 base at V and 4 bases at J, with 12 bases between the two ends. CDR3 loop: CATSRGIEVADTQYF. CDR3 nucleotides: TGTGCCACCAGCAGAGGGATAGAGGTGGCAGATACGCAGTATTTT.

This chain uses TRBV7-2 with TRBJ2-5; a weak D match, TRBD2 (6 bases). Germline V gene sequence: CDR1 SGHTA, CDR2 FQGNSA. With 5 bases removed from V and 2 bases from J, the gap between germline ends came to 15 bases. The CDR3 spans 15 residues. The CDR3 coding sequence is TGTGCCAGCAGCCGTTCTAGCGTGCCTCAAGAGACCCAGTACTTC. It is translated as CASSRSSVPQETQYF.

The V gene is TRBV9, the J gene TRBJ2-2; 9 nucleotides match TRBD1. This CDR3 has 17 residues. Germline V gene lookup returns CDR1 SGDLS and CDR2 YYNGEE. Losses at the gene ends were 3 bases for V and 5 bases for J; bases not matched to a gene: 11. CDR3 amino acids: CASSAGTGTTGTGELFF. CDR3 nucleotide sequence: TGTGCCAGCAGCGCAGGGACAGGGACGACGGGGACCGGGGAGCTGTTTTTT.

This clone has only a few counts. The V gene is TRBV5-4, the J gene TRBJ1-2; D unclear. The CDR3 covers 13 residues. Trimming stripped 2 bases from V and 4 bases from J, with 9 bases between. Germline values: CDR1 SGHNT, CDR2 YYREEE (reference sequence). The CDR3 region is CASSLGLGYGYTF. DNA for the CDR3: TGTGCCAGCAGCTTAGGGCTCGGCTATGGCTACACCTTC.

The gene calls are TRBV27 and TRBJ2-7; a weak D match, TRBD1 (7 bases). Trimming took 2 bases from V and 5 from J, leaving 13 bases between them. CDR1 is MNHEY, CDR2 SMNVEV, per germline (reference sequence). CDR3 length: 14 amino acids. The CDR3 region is CASSLSPGGHEQYF. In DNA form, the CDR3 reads TGTGCCAGCAGTTTAAGTCCAGGGGGGCACGAGCAGTACTTC.

The CDR3 DNA reads TGCGCCAGCAGCCAAGACAGGGGTTTGAATACGCAGTATTTT. The encoded protein is CASSQDRGLNTQYF. This rearrangement joins TRBV5-1 to TRBJ2-3; 8 bases agree with TRBD1. The CDR3 contains 14 residues. J lost 7 bases, V lost 4 bases, and 8 bases had no gene match. CDR1 and CDR2 (germline): SGHRS, YFSETQ. Variable domain in full (rest from reference TRBV5-1 and TRBJ2-3): KAGVTQTPRYLIKTRGQQVTLSCSPISGHRSVSWYQQTPGQGLQFLFEYFSETQRNKGNFPGRFSGRQFSNSRSEMNVSTLELGDSALYLCASSQDRGLNTQYFGPGTRLTVL.

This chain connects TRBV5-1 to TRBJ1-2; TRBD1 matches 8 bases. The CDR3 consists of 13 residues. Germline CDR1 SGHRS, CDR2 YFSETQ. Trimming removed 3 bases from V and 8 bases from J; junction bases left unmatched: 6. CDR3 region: CASSYQGAQGYTF. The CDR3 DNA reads TGCGCCAGCAGCTACCAGGGGGCGCAAGGCTACACCTTC.

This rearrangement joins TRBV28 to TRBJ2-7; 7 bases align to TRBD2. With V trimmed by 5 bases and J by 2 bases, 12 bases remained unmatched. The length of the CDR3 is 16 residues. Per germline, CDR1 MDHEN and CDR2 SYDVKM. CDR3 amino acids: CASSPLLSGPAYEQYF. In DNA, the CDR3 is TGTGCCAGCAGTCCACTTCTTAGCGGGCCAGCCTACGAGCAGTACTTC.

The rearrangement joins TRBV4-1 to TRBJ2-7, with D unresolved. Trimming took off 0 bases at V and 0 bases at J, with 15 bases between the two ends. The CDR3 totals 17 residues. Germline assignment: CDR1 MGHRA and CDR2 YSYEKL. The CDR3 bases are TGCGCCAGCAGCCAAGAATCGGTGGGCATCTCCTCCTACGAGCAGTACTTC. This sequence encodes CASSQESVGISSYEQYF.

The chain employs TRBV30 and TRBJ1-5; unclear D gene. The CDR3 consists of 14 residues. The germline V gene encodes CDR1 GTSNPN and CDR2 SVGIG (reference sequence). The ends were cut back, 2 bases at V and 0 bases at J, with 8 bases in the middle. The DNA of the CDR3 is TGTGCCTGGAGTCCATACGATAGCAATCAGCCCCAGCATTTT. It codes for CAWSPYDSNQPQHF.

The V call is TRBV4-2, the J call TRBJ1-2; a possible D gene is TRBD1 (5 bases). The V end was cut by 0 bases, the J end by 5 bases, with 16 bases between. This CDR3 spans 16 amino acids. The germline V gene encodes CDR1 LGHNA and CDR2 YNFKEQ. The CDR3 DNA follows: TGTGCCAGCAGCCAAGAGGGGACCGGGGTTGGGTATGGCTACACCTTC. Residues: CASSQEGTGVGYGYTF.

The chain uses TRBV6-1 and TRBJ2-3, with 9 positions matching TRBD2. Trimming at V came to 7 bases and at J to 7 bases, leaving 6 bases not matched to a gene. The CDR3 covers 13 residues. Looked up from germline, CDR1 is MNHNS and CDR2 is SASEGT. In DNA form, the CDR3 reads TGTGCCAGCACCTGGACTAGCGTTAATACGCAGTATTTT. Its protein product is CASTWTSVNTQYF.

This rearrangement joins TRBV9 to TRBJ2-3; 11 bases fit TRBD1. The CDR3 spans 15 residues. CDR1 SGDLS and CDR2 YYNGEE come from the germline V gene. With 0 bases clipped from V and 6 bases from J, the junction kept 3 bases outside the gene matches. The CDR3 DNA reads TGTGCCAGCAGCGTAGTGGACAGGGGGCCCGATACGCAGTATTTT. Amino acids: CASSVVDRGPDTQYF.

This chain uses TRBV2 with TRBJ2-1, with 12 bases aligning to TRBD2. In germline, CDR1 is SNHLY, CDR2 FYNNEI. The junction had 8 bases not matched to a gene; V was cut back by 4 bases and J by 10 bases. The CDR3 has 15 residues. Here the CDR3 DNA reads TGTGCCAGCAGTGGGACTAGCGGGGATTTAGGGGAGCAGTTCTTC. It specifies CASSGTSGDLGEQFF.

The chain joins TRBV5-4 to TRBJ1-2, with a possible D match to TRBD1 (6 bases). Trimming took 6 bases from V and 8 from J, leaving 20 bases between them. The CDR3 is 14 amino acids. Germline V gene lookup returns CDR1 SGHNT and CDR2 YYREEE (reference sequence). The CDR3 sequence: CASKYWGGLGGYTF. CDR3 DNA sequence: TGTGCCAGCAAATATTGGGGGGGCCTCGGGGGCTACACCTTC.

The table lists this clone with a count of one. The CDR3 sequence is CASRQGGQPQHF. CDR3 coding DNA: TGTGCCAGCAGACAGGGAGGTCAGCCCCAGCATTTT. The rearrangement uses TRBV6-6 and TRBJ1-5, with a possible D match to TRBD1 (6 bases). The CDR3 has 12 residues. V shed 6 bases and J shed 6 bases, with 9 bases lying between them. Germline V gene sequence: CDR1 MNHNY, CDR2 SVGAGI (reference sequence).

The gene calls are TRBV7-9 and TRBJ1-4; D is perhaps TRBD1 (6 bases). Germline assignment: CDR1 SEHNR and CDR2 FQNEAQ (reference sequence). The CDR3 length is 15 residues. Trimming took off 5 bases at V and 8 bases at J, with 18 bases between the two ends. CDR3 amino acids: CASSHGEGGGEKLFF. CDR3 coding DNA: TGTGCCAGCAGCCATGGTGAGGGGGGCGGCGAAAAACTGTTTTTT.

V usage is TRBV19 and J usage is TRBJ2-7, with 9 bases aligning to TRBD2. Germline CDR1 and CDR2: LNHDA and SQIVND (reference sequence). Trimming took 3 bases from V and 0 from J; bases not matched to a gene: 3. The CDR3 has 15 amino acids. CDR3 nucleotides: TGTGCCAGTAGTATCGGTAGCGGGAGCTCCTACGAGCAGTACTTC. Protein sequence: CASSIGSGSSYEQYF.

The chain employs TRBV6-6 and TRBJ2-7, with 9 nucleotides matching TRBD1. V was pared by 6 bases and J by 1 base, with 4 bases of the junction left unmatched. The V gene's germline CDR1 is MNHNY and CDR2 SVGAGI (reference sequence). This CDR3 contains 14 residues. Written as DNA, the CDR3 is TGTGCCAGCAGGCCAGGGACAGGGTCCTACGAGCAGTACTTC. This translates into CASRPGTGSYEQYF.

The CDR3 here is CASSEAPFKPQHF. CDR3 coding DNA: TGTGCCAGCAGCGAGGCCCCCTTCAAGCCCCAGCATTTT. The gene calls are TRBV6-5 and TRBJ1-5; D is undetermined. Deletions cut 6 bases from V and 8 bases from J, with 14 bases between. Germline V gene sequence: CDR1 MNHEY, CDR2 SVGAGI. This CDR3 contains 13 residues.

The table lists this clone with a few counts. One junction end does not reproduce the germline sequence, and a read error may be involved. CDR3 amino acids: CASSATDTRYF. The CDR3, as DNA: TGTGCCAGCAGCGCCACAGATACGCGGTATTTT. V gene TRBV9 combines with J gene TRBJ2-3; D remains ambiguous. This CDR3 contains 11 residues. Germline V gives CDR1 SGDLS, CDR2 YYNGEE.

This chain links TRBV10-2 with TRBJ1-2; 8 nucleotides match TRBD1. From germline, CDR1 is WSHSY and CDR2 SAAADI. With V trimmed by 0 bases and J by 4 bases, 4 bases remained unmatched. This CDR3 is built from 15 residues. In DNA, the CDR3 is TGCGCCAGCAGTGAGTCGATAACAGGGGGCTATGGCTACACCTTC. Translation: CASSESITGGYGYTF.

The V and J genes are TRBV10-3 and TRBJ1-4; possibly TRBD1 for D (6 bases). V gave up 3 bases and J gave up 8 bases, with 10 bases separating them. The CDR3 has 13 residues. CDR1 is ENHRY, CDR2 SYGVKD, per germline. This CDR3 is CAISDGRGEKLFF. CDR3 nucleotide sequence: TGTGCCATCAGTGACGGGAGGGGGGAAAAACTGTTTTTT.

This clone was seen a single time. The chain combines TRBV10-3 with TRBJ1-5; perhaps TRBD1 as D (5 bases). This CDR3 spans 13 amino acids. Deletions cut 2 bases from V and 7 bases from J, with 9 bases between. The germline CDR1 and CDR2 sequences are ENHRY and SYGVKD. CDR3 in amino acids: CAISEGGWQPQHF. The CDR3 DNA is TGTGCCATCAGTGAGGGGGGGTGGCAGCCCCAGCATTTT.

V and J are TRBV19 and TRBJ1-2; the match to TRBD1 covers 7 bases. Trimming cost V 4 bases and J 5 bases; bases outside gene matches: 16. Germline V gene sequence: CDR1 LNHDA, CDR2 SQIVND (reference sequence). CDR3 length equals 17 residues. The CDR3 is CASSRQGRFNVRYGYTF. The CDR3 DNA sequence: TGTGCCAGTAGTAGACAGGGCCGTTTTAACGTCCGGTATGGCTACACCTTC.

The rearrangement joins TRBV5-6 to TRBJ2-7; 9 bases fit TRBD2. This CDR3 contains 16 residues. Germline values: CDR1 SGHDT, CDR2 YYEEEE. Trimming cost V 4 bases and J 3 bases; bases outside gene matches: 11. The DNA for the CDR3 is TGTGCCAGCAGCAACGCGCGGGAGGGCCTAAGCTACGAGCAGTACTTC. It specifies CASSNAREGLSYEQYF.

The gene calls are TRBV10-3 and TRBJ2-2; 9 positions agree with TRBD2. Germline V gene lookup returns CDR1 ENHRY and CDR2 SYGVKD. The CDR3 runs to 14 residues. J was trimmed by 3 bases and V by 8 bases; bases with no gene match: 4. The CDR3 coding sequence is TGTGCCATCCGTAGCGGGAGCGACACCGGGGAGCTGTTTTTT. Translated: CAIRSGSDTGELFF.